These 25 T cell receptor beta chains were sequenced from one sample in a study of cytomegalovirus exposure and HLA in healthy donors (dated by TCRdb to about 2017). Library method: the immunoSEQ multiplex PCR assay. A mixture of 60 forward primers for TCR Vbeta segments and 13 reverse primers for TCR Jbeta segments was used in the multiplex PCR. As stored in TCRdb, this immuneACCESS dataset retains in-frame rearrangements with V and J assigned. A fraction of the clones does not appear; measured against another copy, unresolved V genes explain less than half of the discrepancy, and the remainder lacks a known reason. This sample comprises roughly 63,000 clones, about 72% of them detected only once. Of the sample, about 23% is held by the ten largest clones. The sample consisted of PBMCs. These receptors came from a man between 50 and 59 years old in good health and CMV-seropositive.

To note about this clone: Other DNA sequences within the sample encode an identical CDR3. The chain couples TRBV4-1 to TRBJ2-7, with 9 bases identical to TRBD1. CDR3 length: 15 amino acids. Germline CDR1 is MGHRA and CDR2 is YSYEKL. The trim removed 3 bases at V and 1 base at J, leaving 4 bases unmatched. CDR3 loop: CASSQGQGPSYEQYF. The CDR3 coding sequence is TGCGCCAGCAGCCAGGGACAGGGACCTTCCTACGAGCAGTACTTC.

In its sample, this clone was seen once. V usage is TRBV19 and J usage is TRBJ2-1; 9 bases agree with TRBD2. With 5 bases clipped from V and 4 bases from J, the junction kept 3 bases outside the gene matches. Per the germline V gene, CDR1 is LNHDA and CDR2 is SQIVND (reference sequence). The CDR3 contains 14 residues. The CDR3 bases are TGTGCCAGTAGTCTAGCGGGGTATTACAATGAGCAGTTCTTC. Translation: CASSLAGYYNEQFF.

This chain links TRBV19 with TRBJ1-5; D possibly corresponds to TRBD1 (5 bases). Germline values: CDR1 LNHDA, CDR2 SQIVND (reference sequence). This CDR3 spans 15 amino acids. With 7 bases removed from V and 1 base from J, the gap between germline ends came to 14 bases. CDR3 amino acids: CASITMKGSNQPQHF. The DNA of the CDR3 is TGTGCCAGTATCACCATGAAGGGGAGCAATCAGCCCCAGCATTTT.

This clone was found a few times. This rearrangement joins TRBV5-1 to TRBJ2-7, with TRBD1 matching 8 bases. V was pared by 6 bases and J by 0 bases, with 5 bases of the junction left unmatched. The CDR3 loop spans 14 amino acids. Germline V gene lookup returns CDR1 SGHRS and CDR2 YFSETQ. The DNA of the CDR3 is TGCGCCAGCACCTACAGGGGGAGCTCCTACGAGCAGTACTTC. It is translated as CASTYRGSSYEQYF.

This chain uses TRBV10-1 with TRBJ2-3, with TRBD1 identical over 9 bases. Per germline, CDR1 WNHNN and CDR2 SYGVQD (reference sequence). CDR3 length: 16 amino acids. The V segment lost 0 bases and the J segment 2 bases; nucleotides outside the gene matches: 3. The CDR3 reads CASSESGTGFTDTQYF. The CDR3, as DNA: TGCGCCAGCAGTGAGTCGGGGACAGGGTTCACAGATACGCAGTATTTT.

This chain joins TRBV6-5 and TRBJ2-5; the match to TRBD1 covers 8 bases. Germline V CDR1 and CDR2: MNHEY, SVGAGI. Trimming removed 2 bases from V and 4 bases from J; junction bases left unmatched: 9. The CDR3 has 16 amino acids. The chain's CDR3 is CASSYSRSRGRETQYF. The CDR3 DNA sequence: TGTGCCAGCAGTTACAGTCGGAGCAGGGGGCGAGAGACCCAGTACTTC.

The chain is built from TRBV7-2 and TRBJ2-7, with 7 bases matching TRBD2. The length of the CDR3 is 16 residues. Trimming cost V 7 bases and J 0 bases; bases outside gene matches: 12. Germline-derived CDR1 and CDR2 are SGHTA and FQGNSA. The DNA of the CDR3 is TGTGCCAGCACTCAGTTCCCGACTAGCCCCTCCTACGAGCAGTACTTC. Protein sequence: CASTQFPTSPSYEQYF. The entire variable domain, with the rest obtained from reference TRBV7-2 and TRBJ2-7, is as follows: GAGVSQSPSNKVTEKGKDVELRCDPISGHTALYWYRQSLGQGLEFLIYFQGNSAPDKSGLPSDRFSAERTGGSVSTLTIQRTQQEDSAVYLCASTQFPTSPSYEQYFGPGTRLTVT.

The chain employs TRBV27 and TRBJ2-6; 9 nucleotides match TRBD1. CDR1 and CDR2 from the germline V gene are MNHEY and SMNVEV (reference sequence). V dropped 5 bases and J dropped 2; count of bases not matched to a gene: 7. The CDR3 is made up of 17 amino acids. The CDR3 reads CASSTRTGVPGANVLTF. The CDR3 DNA reads as TGTGCCAGCAGTACCCGGACAGGGGTTCCTGGGGCCAACGTCCTGACTTTC.

The chain combines TRBV7-3 with TRBJ2-7, with a weak D call TRBD2 (5 bases). Germline-derived CDR1 and CDR2 are SGHTA and FQGTGA. This CDR3 has 16 amino acids. With 5 bases removed from V and 0 bases from J, the gap between germline ends came to 17 bases. In nucleotides, the CDR3 is TGTGCCAGCAGCCCGGATGGTAGCCGGGACTCCTACGAGCAGTACTTC. It translates to CASSPDGSRDSYEQYF.

This clone was detected only once. This rearrangement joins TRBV11-2 to TRBJ1-1, with TRBD1 matching over 7 bases. In germline, CDR1 is SGHAT, CDR2 FQNNGV. Trimming cost V 8 bases and J 1 base; bases outside gene matches: 7. This CDR3 is 14 amino acids long. CDR3 region: CASGNRGGNTEAFF. CDR3 nucleotide sequence: TGTGCCAGCGGCAACAGGGGCGGGAACACTGAAGCTTTCTTT.

CDR3 coding DNA: TGTGCCAGCTGGGGACTAGCGGGAGGGCCGATTTACGAGCAGTACTTC. It codes for CASWGLAGGPIYEQYF. This rearrangement joins TRBV7-8 to TRBJ2-7; 16 bases agree with TRBD2. CDR1 and CDR2 (germline): SGHVS, FQNEAQ. This CDR3 comprises 16 residues. Trimming at V came to 8 bases and at J to 4 bases, leaving 8 bases not matched to a gene.

This chain connects TRBV2 to TRBJ1-5; the D is unclear. The CDR3 has 13 residues. Germline V gene sequence: CDR1 SNHLY, CDR2 FYNNEI. The ends were cut back, 4 bases at V and 3 bases at J, with 7 bases in the middle. Here the CDR3 DNA reads TGTGCCAGCAGTGTACAGCCCAATCAGCCCCAGCATTTT. It encodes CASSVQPNQPQHF.

This chain links TRBV27 with TRBJ2-7; 7 bases agree with TRBD1. Germline trimming cut 6 bases from V and 5 bases from J; bases unmatched to any gene: 10. CDR1 MNHEY and CDR2 SMNVEV come from the germline V gene (reference sequence). This CDR3 has 14 amino acids. This chain's CDR3 is CASRGRDSSHEQYF. The CDR3 DNA sequence: TGTGCCAGCAGGGGAAGGGACAGTTCACACGAGCAGTACTTC.

The chain couples TRBV30 to TRBJ1-2; 10 nucleotides agree with TRBD1. Germline V lookup: CDR1 GTSNPN, CDR2 SVGIG (reference sequence). There are 15 residues in the CDR3. The V and J ends lost 2 bases and 4 bases, in that order; junction bases with no gene match: 7. DNA for the CDR3: TGTGCCTGGAGTCCCTCAAGGACAGGGGGCTATGGCTACACCTTC. It specifies CAWSPSRTGGYGYTF.

The chain recombines TRBV29-1 with TRBJ1-1, with a weak D call TRBD1 (6 bases). The V gene's germline CDR1 is SQVTM and CDR2 ANQGSEA. This CDR3 comprises 13 residues. V was clipped by 4 bases and J by 0 bases, with 9 bases between them. The CDR3: CSVVTGLNTEAFF. CDR3 DNA: TGCAGCGTTGTCACAGGGTTGAACACTGAAGCTTTCTTT. The full variable domain, rest sourced from reference TRBV29-1 and TRBJ1-1, is SAVISQKPSRDICQRGTSLTIQCQVDSQVTMMFWYRQQPGQSLTLIATANQGSEATYESGFVIDKFPISRPNLTFSTLTVSNMSPEDSSIYLCSVVTGLNTEAFFGQGTRLTVV.

The rearrangement uses TRBV7-2 and TRBJ1-5; 7 positions agree with TRBD1. Trimming at V came to 6 bases and at J to 6 bases, leaving 11 bases not matched to a gene. The CDR3 extends over 15 amino acids. Germline V lookup: CDR1 SGHTA, CDR2 FQGNSA. The CDR3 DNA reads as TGTGCCAGCAGAGGTACAGGGGCGCCGGGTCAGCCCCAGCATTTT. Its protein is CASRGTGAPGQPQHF.

The chain employs TRBV6-5 and TRBJ1-2; TRBD1 aligns across 11 bases. The CDR3 has 15 residues. From germline, CDR1 is MNHEY and CDR2 SVGAGI. V trimming: 7 bases; J trimming: 6 bases; junction bases outside the gene matches: 10. CDR3 sequence reads: CASTGGWTGGDGYTF. The DNA for the CDR3 is TGTGCCAGCACCGGGGGCTGGACAGGGGGCGATGGCTACACCTTC.

This clone was observed a single time. The rearrangement joins TRBV4-1 to TRBJ1-4, with 9 nucleotides matching TRBD1. V was clipped by 5 bases and J by 8 bases; unmatched bases: 6. The CDR3 extends over 14 amino acids. From germline, CDR1 is MGHRA and CDR2 YSYEKL. The CDR3 loop reads CASSSGQGFEKLFF. CDR3 nucleotide sequence: TGCGCCAGCAGCTCGGGACAGGGATTCGAAAAACTGTTTTTT.

The chain links TRBV30 to TRBJ2-3, with TRBD2 matching over 12 bases. The germline V gene has CDR1 GTSNPN and CDR2 SVGIG (reference sequence). The J segment lost 4 bases and the V segment lost 1 base, leaving 3 bases of the junction unmatched. The CDR3 contains 15 residues. The CDR3 reads CAWSGLAGGPDTQYF. CDR3 bases: TGTGCCTGGAGTGGGCTAGCGGGGGGGCCAGATACGCAGTATTTT.

This clone appeared a few times. The chain links TRBV7-2 to TRBJ1-5, with 8 bases lining up with TRBD1. V dropped 4 bases and J dropped 10; count of bases not matched to a gene: 9. The CDR3 extends over 14 amino acids. CDR1 is SGHTA, CDR2 FQGNSA, per germline. The DNA for the CDR3 is TGTGCCAGCAGCTCGGACAGGGTGGGGAAACCCCAGCATTTT. Its protein is CASSSDRVGKPQHF.

This sequence joins TRBV27 and TRBJ2-5; TRBD2 aligns across 9 bases. Trimming at V came to 5 bases and at J to 0 bases, leaving 4 bases not matched to a gene. This CDR3 comprises 15 residues. Germline-derived CDR1 and CDR2 are MNHEY and SMNVEV (reference sequence). The DNA for the CDR3 is TGTGCCAGCAGTATGAGCGGGAGGAACCAAGAGACCCAGTACTTC. Amino acid sequence: CASSMSGRNQETQYF.

A single count supports this clone. The chain recombines TRBV28 with TRBJ2-4; TRBD1 aligns across 8 bases. Germline CDR1 and CDR2: MDHEN and SYDVKM. The ends lost 3 bases at V and 9 bases at J; junction bases unmatched: 10. This CDR3 has 15 residues. The CDR3 spells CASSFEDRAFGIQYF. In DNA, the CDR3 is TGTGCCAGCAGTTTTGAGGACAGGGCATTTGGCATTCAGTACTTC.

A word on this clone: Other DNA sequences in the same sample also yield this CDR3. The chain couples TRBV5-1 to TRBJ2-1, with D unresolved. The germline V gene encodes CDR1 SGHRS and CDR2 YFSETQ. This CDR3 is built from 13 residues. Trimming stripped 0 bases from V and 4 bases from J, with 5 bases between. Here the CDR3 DNA reads TGCGCCAGCAGCTTGGGCCAGTACAATGAGCAGTTCTTC. The encoded protein is CASSLGQYNEQFF.

This clone was observed a handful of times. The rearrangement joins TRBV19 to TRBJ1-5; TRBD1 aligns across 8 bases. With V trimmed by 3 bases and J by 6 bases, 4 bases remained unmatched. Germline V gene lookup returns CDR1 LNHDA and CDR2 SQIVND (reference sequence). The CDR3 runs 14 residues. The CDR3 protein is CASSIGQGGQPQHF. CDR3 in DNA: TGTGCCAGTAGTATTGGACAGGGAGGTCAGCCCCAGCATTTT.

By frequency in the sample, this clone is medium-sized (0.01 to 0.1%). The V and J genes are TRBV2 and TRBJ1-1; TRBD1 might be the D (5 bases). Germline values: CDR1 SNHLY, CDR2 FYNNEI. This CDR3 comprises 15 residues. V shed 6 bases and J shed 1 base, with 15 bases lying between them. The CDR3 nucleotides are TGTGCCAGCAGGGGGGAGGGCAGTGGGAACACTGAAGCTTTCTTT. Its translation is CASRGEGSGNTEAFF.